This TCR beta chain was recovered during a study of blood T cell repertoires in COVID-19 (dated by TCRdb to between 2020 and 2021). For the study in its entirety: Samples from collaborators originated in the United States, Italy and Spain and spanned both the acute and convalescent phases of COVID-19. The repertoires were made available in a free public database intended to serve as a resource for research on the immune response to SARS-CoV-2. Nearly every sample came with metadata listing a de-identified subject ID, COVID-19 status, age in years and sex. Samples came from the ongoing ImmuneRACE study (first 160 participants) plus 1,254 subjects from 6 global collaborators. Where HLA class I and class II types were available, the types were taken from metadata supplied by the sample provider, not from assay-based typing. The prospective study material was composed of cDNA or gDNA derived from T cells, B-cell-depleted T cells, or PBMCs. The dataset comprised deeply sampled blood TCRbeta repertoires from subjects exposed to, actively infected with, or recovered from COVID-19. Summary of the overall study and its limitations: Clinical and demographic metadata were provided uncurated, with the amount varying by source and participant.

This clone was observed a few times. Its antigen is still unknown. The record has no base qualities; no much larger clone is one base away. At the DNA level, this CDR3 is encoded by other sequences in the same sample as well. Whole blood was collected in K2EDTA tubes by collaborating institutions according to the institutions' own protocols. Collaborator samples were shipped for TCRbeta analysis as frozen whole blood, isolated PBMCs, or DNA extracted from either sample type. CDR1 is given as SNHLY and CDR2 as FYNNEI, both from the germline V gene. The CDR3 contains 11 residues, cysteine and phenylalanine counted. Solely the CDR3 DNA is kept, with 33 bases framed from the first base. V has 7 bases trimmed and J has 4 bases trimmed; junction bases matching no gene number 1. TCRbeta CDR3 regions were amplified from genomic DNA by means of the immunoSEQ Assay, a bias-controlled multiplex PCR. On the study's bioinformatics: The number of nucleated cells in each sample was estimated from the amplification of reference gene primers within the assay. To quantify the absolute abundance of each unique TCRbeta CDR3 rearrangement, sequence reads were collapsed and filtered. For each sample, productive Simpson clonality was calculated as the square root of Simpson's diversity index over productive rearrangements. TCRdb took this table from immuneACCESS and kept in-frame rearrangements with V and J called. Such tables lack part of the clones; where checked against another copy, unresolved V genes explain under half of the gap, and the rest is unexplained. V and J calls and clone size are copied from that table; D and trimming were computed from the DNA. The sample table holds about 11,000 clones, of which approximately 85% were seen once. The biggest ten clones account for approximately 32% of the sample.

The chain employs TRBV2 and TRBJ2-7; 7 middle bases align to TRBD2. Source material: peripheral blood. This TCR was sampled from a man aged 45 to 65 with active COVID-19. In nucleotides, the sequence is TGTGCCAGCACCGGGAGGTACGAGCAGTACTTC. It translates to CASTGRYEQYF.